The 29 T cell receptor beta chains reported below all come from one sample, sequenced in a study of T cell responses to AZD1222 COVID-19 vaccine. The repertoire was sequenced with immunoSEQ multiplex PCR; TCRdb's copy has only in-frame clones and lacks some. The sample has tens of thousands of clones; roughly nine tenths are singletons. This material consisted of peripheral blood, taken 28 days after the second AZD1222 dose. These receptors came from an adult who received the AZD1222 COVID-19 vaccine.

V gene TRBV19 combines with J gene TRBJ2-1, with no clear D. The ends were cut back, 4 bases at V and 4 bases at J, with 8 bases in the middle. CDR1 is LNHDA, CDR2 SQIVND, per germline (reference sequence). There are 13 residues in the CDR3. The CDR3 DNA follows: TGTGCCAGTAGTAGTAGCCTTTACAATGAGCAGTTCTTC. Residues: CASSSSLYNEQFF.

For the CDR3, the DNA is TGTGCCAGCAGCTTGACAGGGGCTACTGAAGCTTTCTTT. As protein: CASSLTGATEAFF. V usage is TRBV7-3 and J usage is TRBJ1-1; 8 bases are a match to TRBD1. V dropped 3 bases and J dropped 5; count of bases not matched to a gene: 2. This CDR3 contains 13 residues. CDR1 and CDR2 (germline): SGHTA, FQGTGA.

The chain combines TRBV19 with TRBJ2-7; D is tentatively TRBD1 or TRBD2 (5 bases each). In germline, CDR1 is LNHDA, CDR2 SQIVND (reference sequence). V lost 5 bases to trimming and J lost 7 bases, with 15 bases between them. CDR3 size: 13 residues. The CDR3 region has the DNA TGTGCCAGTAGTCAACTCAGAGGGGAGGAGCAGTACTTC. Its translation is CASSQLRGEEQYF.

The chain couples TRBV11-3 to TRBJ2-7, with D uncertain. The CDR3 length is 14 residues. CDR1 and CDR2 from the germline V gene are SGHNT and YENEEA. Trimming pared 1 base from V and 1 base from J, leaving 8 bases between. CDR3 DNA sequence: TGTGCCAGCAGCTTAGGTACAGCGTCCTACGAGCAGTACTTC. This encodes CASSLGTASYEQYF.

This clone came up a few times. V is TRBV5-4 and J is TRBJ1-2; TRBD1 is a possible D gene (5 bases). Trimming left V 0 bases short and J 8 bases short, with 8 bases between. CDR3 length: 12 residues. Germline V CDR1 and CDR2: SGHNT, YYREEE (reference sequence). CDR3 in amino acids: CASSLVGLGYTF. The CDR3 nucleotides read TGTGCCAGCAGCTTGGTGGGGCTCGGCTACACCTTC.

The chain couples TRBV28 to TRBJ1-2; 8 nucleotides align to TRBD1. This CDR3 has 12 amino acids. J gave up 6 bases and V 6 bases, and 3 bases lay outside the gene matches. CDR1 is MDHEN and CDR2 is SYDVKM in the germline V gene. The CDR3 region has the DNA TGTGCCAGCAGGGAGACAGGGGATGGCTACACCTTC. This encodes CASRETGDGYTF.

J is TRBJ1-2 and V is TRBV18; 9 bases line up with TRBD1. CDR3 size: 16 residues. With 2 bases clipped from V and 5 bases from J, the junction kept 9 bases outside the gene matches. The germline CDR1 and CDR2 sequences are KGHSH and LQKENI. CDR3 loop: CASSPWTGEERYGYTF. CDR3 coding DNA: TGTGCCAGCTCACCATGGACAGGGGAGGAACGGTATGGCTACACCTTC.

This rearrangement joins TRBV12-3 or TRBV12-4 to TRBJ1-4, with 7 bases aligning to TRBD1. The junction had 8 bases not matched to a gene; V was cut back by 6 bases and J by 13 bases. This CDR3 has 12 amino acids. CDR3 DNA sequence: TGTGCCAGCAGGCGTCGGGACAGCCGACTGTTTTTT. Its translation is CASRRRDSRLFF.

The chain uses TRBV24-1 and TRBJ2-2; D is undetermined. This CDR3 region has 14 residues. CDR1 is KGHDR and CDR2 is SFDVKD in the germline V gene. Between the trimmed V and J ends, which lost 4 bases and 0 bases, there was a span of 5 bases. The CDR3 loop reads CATSEGTNTGELFF. In DNA form, the CDR3 reads TGTGCCACCAGTGAAGGGACGAACACCGGGGAGCTGTTTTTT.

Only one count was recorded for this clone. V is TRBV7-9 and J is TRBJ1-3; D is unresolved. CDR3 size: 15 residues. Trimming took 5 bases from V and 1 from J, leaving 12 bases between them. Germline loops: CDR1 SEHNR, CDR2 FQNEAQ (reference sequence). The CDR3 coding sequence is TGTGCCAGCAGCCGATCCAGTTTTTCTGGAAACACCATATATTTT. Translation gives CASSRSSFSGNTIYF.

This sequence joins TRBV5-4 and TRBJ2-1; 11 bases are shared with TRBD2. Germline CDR1 and CDR2: SGHNT and YYREEE (reference sequence). CDR3 size: 16 residues. J gave up 2 bases and V 3 bases, and 4 bases lay outside the gene matches. The CDR3 nucleotides read TGTGCCAGCAGCTCGGGGACTAGCGGAGCCTACAATGAGCAGTTCTTC. It codes for CASSSGTSGAYNEQFF.

The chain has TRBV4-1 and TRBJ1-6; 9 bases line up with TRBD1. Trimming removed 3 bases from V and 5 bases from J; junction bases left unmatched: 2. The CDR3 totals 15 residues. CDR1 MGHRA and CDR2 YSYEKL come from the germline V gene. Here the CDR3 reads CASSHRTGDNSPLHF. DNA of the CDR3: TGCGCCAGCAGCCACAGGACAGGGGATAATTCACCCCTCCACTTT.

The chain links TRBV7-2 to TRBJ1-5; D is perhaps TRBD1 (6 bases). The CDR3 is 13 residues long. The germline V gene has CDR1 SGHTA and CDR2 FQGNSA. V gave up 8 bases and J gave up 5 bases, with 13 bases separating them. CDR3 bases: TGTGCCAGCGCTGGGGGGGCAGATCAGCCCCAGCATTTT. Translating gives CASAGGADQPQHF.

J is TRBJ1-6 and V is TRBV7-2; 9 bases line up with TRBD1. Germline V lookup: CDR1 SGHTA, CDR2 FQGNSA. The CDR3 spans 15 residues. V shed 4 bases and J 7 bases; nucleotides not matched to a gene: 5. The CDR3 region has the DNA TGTGCCAGCAGCTCCTTAGGGACAGGGAATTCACCCCTCCACTTT. Protein: CASSSLGTGNSPLHF.

J is TRBJ2-2 and V is TRBV7-7; unclear D gene. V lost 2 bases and J lost 1, with 8 bases in between. Germline V gives CDR1 SSHAT, CDR2 FNYEAQ (reference sequence). CDR3 length: 15 residues. The CDR3 sequence is CASSLFSGNTGELFF. The CDR3 region has the DNA TGTGCCAGCAGCTTATTCTCAGGGAACACCGGGGAGCTGTTTTTT.

This chain uses TRBV5-1 with TRBJ1-1, with D perhaps TRBD1 (6 bases). The length of the CDR3 is 16 residues. The V end lost 3 bases, the J end lost 1 base, and 16 bases lay between the germline ends. CDR1 is SGHRS, CDR2 YFSETQ, per germline. Written as DNA, the CDR3 is TGCGCCAGCAGCTGGGACACCGCCGCGCCGAACACTGAAGCTTTCTTT. Protein sequence: CASSWDTAAPNTEAFF.

The chain has TRBV27 and TRBJ1-1; 7 positions agree with TRBD1. Per the germline V gene, CDR1 is MNHEY and CDR2 is SMNVEV (reference sequence). CDR3 length: 18 residues. Trimming removed 5 bases from V and 2 bases from J; junction bases left unmatched: 17. CDR3 DNA sequence: TGTGCCAGCAGTAAGACAGGGTCGAGGTTTGCCTTAAACACTGAAGCTTTCTTT. Its protein is CASSKTGSRFALNTEAFF.

V gene TRBV11-2 combines with J gene TRBJ2-2; 8 bases agree with TRBD1. The CDR3 length is 15 residues. The junction had 8 bases not matched to a gene; V was cut back by 5 bases and J by 6 bases. Germline CDR1 and CDR2: SGHAT and FQNNGV. This CDR3 reads CASSRRGPTAGELFF. The CDR3 DNA follows: TGTGCCAGCAGCCGCAGGGGGCCCACCGCCGGGGAGCTGTTTTTT.

V gene TRBV5-1 combines with J gene TRBJ2-7; 8 positions match TRBD1. Looked up from germline, CDR1 is SGHRS and CDR2 is YFSETQ. The CDR3 extends over 14 amino acids. V lost 6 bases, J lost 5 bases, and 10 bases stayed unmatched. CDR3 in amino acids: CASTSTGERDEQYF. The CDR3 nucleotides read TGCGCCAGCACCTCGACAGGGGAAAGGGACGAGCAGTACTTC. The full variable domain, rest sourced from reference TRBV5-1 and TRBJ2-7, is KAGVTQTPRYLIKTRGQQVTLSCSPISGHRSVSWYQQTPGQGLQFLFEYFSETQRNKGNFPGRFSGRQFSNSRSEMNVSTLELGDSALYLCASTSTGERDEQYFGPGTRLTVT.

The genes are TRBV12-3 or TRBV12-4 and TRBJ2-5; the D gene is possibly TRBD2 (5 bases). This CDR3 spans 12 amino acids. V was pared by 4 bases and J by 7 bases, with 10 bases between. CDR3 loop: CASSSLEGTQYF. The CDR3 nucleotides read TGTGCCAGCAGTTCGTTAGAGGGGACCCAGTACTTC.

This clone was seen once. V is TRBV5-6 and J is TRBJ1-5, with a tentative D call TRBD1 (5 bases). The CDR3 is 14 amino acids. Germline V gene data show CDR1 as SGHDT and CDR2 as YYEEEE. With 4 bases removed from V and 1 base from J, the gap between germline ends came to 9 bases. CDR3 DNA sequence: TGTGCCAGCAGCCGGGGCGCAAGCAATCAGCCCCAGCATTTT. Its protein is CASSRGASNQPQHF.

This chain uses TRBV7-2 with TRBJ1-5; no definite D call. The CDR3 runs to 15 residues. Deletions cut 4 bases from V and 0 bases from J, with 10 bases between. Germline values: CDR1 SGHTA, CDR2 FQGNSA. The CDR3 reads CASSSLYNSNQPQHF. Here the CDR3 DNA reads TGTGCCAGCAGCTCTCTATACAATAGCAATCAGCCCCAGCATTTT.

The chain recombines TRBV18 with TRBJ2-5; TRBD1 is a possible D gene (7 bases). Germline CDR1 reads KGHSH; CDR2 reads LQKENI. Trimming removed 3 bases at V and 2 bases at J, with 13 bases between. There are 15 residues in the CDR3. CDR3 coding DNA: TGTGCCAGCTCACCTGGAGGGACAGTTCAAGAGACCCAGTACTTC. It encodes CASSPGGTVQETQYF.

The rearrangement joins TRBV2 to TRBJ2-2, with D perhaps matching TRBD1 (5 bases). Looked up from germline, CDR1 is SNHLY and CDR2 is FYNNEI. Trimming shortened V by 6 bases and J by 7 bases, and 9 bases separated the two germline ends. CDR3 length equals 12 residues. In DNA form, the CDR3 reads TGTGCCAGCAGCGGTCAGGGCGGGGAGCTGTTTTTT. Encoded protein: CASSGQGGELFF.

Only one count was recorded for this clone. The chain combines TRBV11-2 with TRBJ2-7; 11 bases are shared with TRBD1. The germline V gene has CDR1 SGHAT and CDR2 FQNNGV. The CDR3 has 17 residues. J was trimmed by 3 bases and V by 5 bases; bases with no gene match: 12. CDR3 sequence: CASSQNGQGAAYYEQYF. The DNA for the CDR3 is TGTGCCAGCAGCCAAAACGGACAGGGGGCGGCATACTACGAGCAGTACTTC.

This sequence joins TRBV7-6 and TRBJ2-7; the D gene is possibly TRBD2 (6 bases). In germline, CDR1 is SGHVS, CDR2 FNYEAQ. V was trimmed by 3 bases and J by 3 bases, leaving 15 bases between them. The length of the CDR3 is 15 residues. The CDR3 reads CASSFGGAPNYEQYF. CDR3 bases: TGTGCCAGCAGCTTTGGCGGGGCCCCAAACTACGAGCAGTACTTC.

The chain joins TRBV5-1 to TRBJ2-5, with TRBD2 matching 12 bases. Trimming took 3 bases from V and 5 from J; bases not matched to a gene: 5. Per germline, CDR1 SGHRS and CDR2 YFSETQ. This CDR3 is 15 amino acids long. The CDR3, as DNA: TGCGCCAGCAGCTCCGGACTAGCGGGGTATGAGACCCAGTACTTC. Its translation is CASSSGLAGYETQYF.

The table lists this clone with a count of one. The chain uses TRBV12-3 or TRBV12-4 and TRBJ1-1; no clear D. Trimming removed 6 bases from V and 1 base from J, with 9 bases in between. The CDR3 loop spans 13 amino acids. The CDR3, as DNA: TGTGCCAGCAGAACCAGAGAGAACACTGAAGCTTTCTTT. Encoded protein: CASRTRENTEAFF.

The chain joins TRBV6-4 to TRBJ2-1; D gene ambiguous. With 0 bases removed from V and 9 bases from J, the gap between germline ends came to 9 bases. The CDR3 is made up of 13 amino acids. Germline V CDR1 and CDR2: MRHNA, SNTAGT. The DNA of the CDR3 is TGTGCCAGCAGTGACTCGATGACGTCTGAGCAGTTCTTC. This encodes CASSDSMTSEQFF.